Below are 28 T cell receptor beta chains sequenced from a single sample in a study of blood T cell repertoires in COVID-19. Only in-frame clones appear in the TCRdb table, and some are missing; sequencing was by immunoSEQ multiplex PCR. The sample holds approximately 250,000 clones; less than 90% are singletons and the top ten take 4.2%. What was sequenced was peripheral blood. The receptors shown here come from a man in his fifties or sixties with acute or convalescent COVID-19.

V usage is TRBV6-5 and J usage is TRBJ2-3, with D maybe TRBD1 (5 bases). Germline loops: CDR1 MNHEY, CDR2 SVGAGI. V was shortened by 5 bases and J by 2 bases, with 14 bases between the two germline ends. The CDR3 contains 15 residues. CDR3 nucleotides: TGTGCCAGCAGTCCATCGGTGGGGCTCACAGATACGCAGTATTTT. It yields the protein CASSPSVGLTDTQYF.

This rearrangement joins TRBV12-1 to TRBJ1-5; the table's D call, TRBD1, was not checked against the DNA. TRBV12-1 has pseudogene status. The CDR3 covers 17 residues. The CDR3 spells CASSLCDRGGNNQPQHF. CDR3 DNA: TGTGCCAGCAGCTTATGCGACAGGGGTGGGAACAATCAGCCCCAGCATTTT.

The V gene is TRBV2, the J gene TRBJ1-3; possibly TRBD1 for D (5 bases). Germline V CDR1 and CDR2: SNHLY, FYNNEI. The CDR3 loop spans 15 amino acids. Trimming stripped 7 bases from V and 10 bases from J, with 23 bases between. For the CDR3, the DNA is TGTGCCAGCACCCACAGTCGTTTCTGGAAGGGGACCATATATTTT. Protein: CASTHSRFWKGTIYF.

V gene TRBV24-1 combines with J gene TRBJ2-3; D unresolved. The germline CDR1 and CDR2 sequences are KGHDR and SFDVKD. The V and J ends lost 4 bases and 2 bases respectively, with 6 bases between them. CDR3 size: 13 residues. The CDR3 loop reads CATSESSTDTQYF. The CDR3 region has the DNA TGTGCCACCAGTGAGAGTTCCACAGATACGCAGTATTTT.

This rearrangement joins TRBV5-1 to TRBJ1-1, with 9 bases matching TRBD1. After removal of 4 bases from V and 6 bases from J, the junction contained 10 bases not matched to a gene. The CDR3 runs 15 residues. Germline CDR1 reads SGHRS; CDR2 reads YFSETQ. CDR3 residues: CASSPGQGPGSEAFF. The CDR3 DNA follows: TGCGCCAGCAGCCCGGGACAGGGCCCCGGATCTGAAGCTTTCTTT.

The chain recombines TRBV11-3 with TRBJ2-5; D is unresolved. This CDR3 comprises 13 residues. The ends were cut back, 1 base at V and 9 bases at J, with 12 bases in the middle. CDR1 and CDR2 (germline): SGHNT, YENEEA. Written as DNA, the CDR3 is TGTGCCAGCAGCTTAGGACGTTTGGCGGCCCAGTACTTC. Protein product: CASSLGRLAAQYF.

This clone was detected only once. The J gene is TRBJ2-3, the V gene TRBV2, with a possible D match to TRBD1 (5 bases). CDR1 is SNHLY and CDR2 is FYNNEI in the germline V gene. Trimming removed 6 bases from V and 2 bases from J, with 9 bases in between. The CDR3 spans 13 residues. CDR3 loop: CASRWTITDTQYF. The CDR3 region has the DNA TGTGCCAGCAGATGGACAATCACAGATACGCAGTATTTT.

The chain joins TRBV30 to TRBJ1-2; D is ambiguous. Trimming removed 4 bases at V and 6 bases at J, with 12 bases between. Looked up from germline, CDR1 is GTSNPN and CDR2 is SVGIG (reference sequence). The CDR3 sequence is 12 residues long. The CDR3 region has the DNA TGTGCCTGGACTGATCCTGGGCATGGCTACACCTTC. Its protein product is CAWTDPGHGYTF. Based on the CDR3 plus reference TRBV30 and TRBJ1-2, the full variable domain is SQTIHQWPATLVQPVGSPLSLECTVEGTSNPNLYWYRQAAGRGLQLLFYSVGIGQISSEVPQNLSASRPQDRQFILSSKKLLLSDSGFYLCAWTDPGHGYTFGSGTRLTVV.

V usage is TRBV7-2 and J usage is TRBJ1-5, with D perhaps matching TRBD1 (6 bases). The germline V and J ends were trimmed by 2 bases and 2 bases, with 13 bases remaining between them. The CDR3 runs 16 residues. The germline CDR1 and CDR2 sequences are SGHTA and FQGNSA. The CDR3 loop is CASSLSMGARNQPQHF. The CDR3 DNA reads as TGTGCCAGCAGCTTAAGTATGGGGGCCCGCAATCAGCCCCAGCATTTT.

The V gene is TRBV11-2, the J gene TRBJ2-7; D unclear. This CDR3 comprises 11 residues. Per germline, CDR1 SGHAT and CDR2 FQNNGV. Trimming removed 6 bases at V and 6 bases at J, with 9 bases between. CDR3 protein: CASSDTLEQYF. As DNA, the CDR3 is TGTGCCAGCAGTGACACACTCGAGCAGTACTTC.

This clone showed up just once. The chain combines TRBV7-9 with TRBJ2-5; 8 nucleotides agree with TRBD2. Germline lookup yields CDR1 SEHNR and CDR2 FQNEAQ (reference sequence). The CDR3 runs to 15 residues. After removal of 1 base from V and 2 bases from J, the junction contained 3 bases not matched to a gene. CDR3 bases: TGTGCCAGCAGCTTAGTAATAGCGGGGCAAGAGACCCAGTACTTC. Translation gives CASSLVIAGQETQYF.

The chain joins TRBV6-5 to TRBJ2-2; D is perhaps TRBD2 (6 bases). V dropped 10 bases and J dropped 9 bases, with 18 bases sitting between them. Germline V gene sequence: CDR1 MNHEY, CDR2 SVGAGI. The CDR3 runs 13 residues. This CDR3 is CAKGRDSHRELFF. CDR3 nucleotides: TGTGCCAAGGGGCGGGACTCGCACCGGGAGCTGTTTTTT.

This clone has a single count. V and J are TRBV19 and TRBJ1-6, with D possibly TRBD1 on 5 matching bases. This CDR3 comprises 16 residues. The germline gives CDR1 LNHDA, CDR2 SQIVND (reference sequence). V lost 4 bases and J lost 6, with 16 bases in between. Here the CDR3 DNA reads TGTGCCAGTAGTACCCTACAGGATCCCCGTAATTCACCCCTCCACTTT. It specifies CASSTLQDPRNSPLHF.

The chain is built from TRBV7-9 and TRBJ2-1; 8 positions agree with TRBD2. CDR1 is SEHNR and CDR2 is FQNEAQ in the germline V gene (reference sequence). The CDR3 is 15 residues long. J lost 2 bases, V lost 5 bases, and 5 bases had no gene match. Here the CDR3 reads CASSVLAAPYNEQFF. The CDR3 bases are TGTGCCAGCAGCGTACTAGCGGCACCCTACAATGAGCAGTTCTTC.

A single count supports this clone. CDR3 sequence reads: CASSLDGGDYNEQFF. In DNA form, the CDR3 reads TGTGCCAGCAGCTTGGATGGCGGGGACTACAATGAGCAGTTCTTC. The chain links TRBV5-4 to TRBJ2-1; a possible D gene is TRBD2 (6 bases). CDR3 size: 15 residues. Germline V gene lookup returns CDR1 SGHNT and CDR2 YYREEE (reference sequence). The V gene lost 0 bases and the J gene lost 3 bases, with 10 bases spanning the gap.

The rearrangement joins TRBV6-6 to TRBJ2-5, with D perhaps matching TRBD2 (6 bases). The CDR3 runs 12 residues. In germline, CDR1 is MNHNY, CDR2 SVGAGI (reference sequence). DNA for the CDR3: TGTGCGACGGAGGGGAACCAAGAGACCCAGTACTTC. It codes for CATEGNQETQYF.

This clone was detected many times. The V gene is TRBV27, the J gene TRBJ2-7; TRBD2 matches at 8 bases. CDR1 and CDR2 from the germline V gene are MNHEY and SMNVEV (reference sequence). After removal of 5 bases from V and 3 bases from J, the junction contained 9 bases not matched to a gene. The CDR3 is 15 residues long. The CDR3 region has the DNA TGTGCCAGCAGTGCCACCGGGACTAGTGACTACGAGCAGTACTTC. Encoded protein: CASSATGTSDYEQYF.

The CDR3 is CASLPWQGATYGYTF. The CDR3 coding sequence is TGTGCCAGCCTCCCGTGGCAGGGCGCGACTTATGGCTACACCTTC. This chain uses TRBV6-5 with TRBJ1-2, with D possibly being TRBD1 (5 bases). The germline V and J ends were trimmed by 8 bases and 5 bases, with 21 bases remaining between them. The CDR3 is 15 amino acids. Germline V gene lookup returns CDR1 MNHEY and CDR2 SVGAGI.

The chain has TRBV6-5 and TRBJ1-2, with unresolved D. V was clipped by 0 bases and J by 7 bases, with 12 bases between them. The germline V gene has CDR1 MNHEY and CDR2 SVGAGI. The CDR3 runs to 14 residues. Here the CDR3 DNA reads TGTGCCAGCAGTTACTCGGGCAGGCTGGGTGGCTACACCTTC. This encodes CASSYSGRLGGYTF.

This CDR3 reads CASSSGFLNEKLFF. The CDR3 DNA follows: TGTGCCAGCAGCTCAGGGTTCTTGAATGAAAAACTGTTTTTT. The gene calls are TRBV11-2 and TRBJ1-4; the D gene is possibly TRBD1 (5 bases). The V gene's germline CDR1 is SGHAT and CDR2 FQNNGV. The CDR3 is made up of 14 amino acids. The V end lost 4 bases, the J end lost 5 bases, and 11 bases lay between the germline ends. Looking up the rest from reference TRBV11-2 and TRBJ1-4 gives the full variable domain: EAGVAQSPRYKIIEKRQSVAFWCNPISGHATLYWYQQILGQGPKLLIQFQNNGVVDDSQLPKDRFSAERLKGVDSTLKIQPAKLEDSAVYLCASSSGFLNEKLFFGSGTQLSVL.

The gene calls are TRBV7-9 and TRBJ1-4; 7 bases are shared with TRBD1. Per the germline V gene, CDR1 is SEHNR and CDR2 is FQNEAQ (reference sequence). Trimming cost V 4 bases and J 8 bases; bases outside gene matches: 10. The CDR3 sequence is 15 residues long. The CDR3 loop reads CASSYPTGSGEKLFF. CDR3 nucleotide sequence: TGTGCCAGCAGCTATCCGACAGGGTCAGGAGAAAAACTGTTTTTT.

The chain combines TRBV6-2 or TRBV6-3 with TRBJ2-1; D is uncertain. V was clipped by 4 bases and J by 4 bases, with 8 bases between them. This CDR3 is 13 amino acids long. CDR1 is MNHEY, CDR2 SVGEGT, per germline. The DNA of the CDR3 is TGTGCCAGCAGTTTCGACTCTTACAATGAGCAGTTCTTC. Its translation is CASSFDSYNEQFF.

This chain uses TRBV11-1 with TRBJ2-7, with 7 bases that match TRBD1. With V trimmed by 6 bases and J by 2 bases, 10 bases remained unmatched. There are 15 residues in the CDR3. Germline V gene data show CDR1 as SGHAT and CDR2 as FQDESV (reference sequence). In DNA form, the CDR3 reads TGTGCCAGCAGTCCCCGCGGCAGGGGGACCTACGAGCAGTACTTC. Translating gives CASSPRGRGTYEQYF.

The V call is TRBV12-3 or TRBV12-4, the J call TRBJ1-2; D perhaps matches TRBD1 (6 bases). V lost 1 base and J lost 4, with 7 bases in between. The CDR3 consists of 13 residues. The CDR3 region has the DNA TGTGCCAGCAGTTTAGTACAGGGCTATGGCTACACCTTC. The encoded protein is CASSLVQGYGYTF.

The chain uses TRBV6-1 and TRBJ1-4; D possibly corresponds to TRBD1 (6 bases). CDR1 is MNHNS, CDR2 SASEGT, per germline. The CDR3 is made up of 15 amino acids. The germline V and J ends were trimmed by 0 bases and 4 bases, with 9 bases remaining between them. Written as DNA, the CDR3 is TGTGCCAGCAGTGAAGCAGGCAGGGGTAATGAAAAACTGTTTTTT. Translating gives CASSEAGRGNEKLFF.

This CDR3 reads CASSFGTSGPYEQYF. In nucleotides, the CDR3 is TGTGCCAGCAGCTTCGGGACTAGCGGTCCCTACGAGCAGTACTTC. The chain links TRBV13 to TRBJ2-7; TRBD2 matches at 11 bases. With V trimmed by 3 bases and J by 2 bases, 3 bases remained unmatched. The CDR3 length is 15 residues. Germline CDR1 is PRHDT and CDR2 is FYEKMQ (reference sequence).

This chain joins TRBV7-2 and TRBJ2-7, with D perhaps matching TRBD2 (6 bases). Germline CDR1 is SGHTA and CDR2 is FQGNSA. This CDR3 is 14 amino acids long. Trimming cost V 5 bases and J 2 bases, with 13 bases left between them. This CDR3 is CASSPVGGTYEQYF. In DNA form, the CDR3 reads TGTGCCAGCAGCCCCGTGGGGGGAACCTACGAGCAGTACTTC.

This chain links TRBV2 with TRBJ2-2; D perhaps matches TRBD2 (5 bases). In germline, CDR1 is SNHLY, CDR2 FYNNEI. Trimming took 3 bases from V and 5 from J, leaving 10 bases between them. This CDR3 is 14 amino acids long. This chain's CDR3 is CASSDAGKTGELFF. CDR3 sequence (DNA): TGTGCCAGCAGTGACGCCGGGAAGACCGGGGAGCTGTTTTTT.